This TCR beta chain was recorded in a study of cytomegalovirus exposure and HLA in healthy donors. Comment on this clone: Its specificity is unknown.

J lost 4 bases, V lost 2 bases, and 7 bases had no gene match. The germline gives CDR1 MNHEY, CDR2 SVGAGI. The CDR3 extends over 15 amino acids. Using immunoSEQ multiplex PCR, the repertoire was profiled, and TCRdb retains in-frame clones only, with some absent. The sample has under 150,000 clones, around nine tenths seen once. Study results and limitations: Published work reported that the classifier diagnosed cytomegalovirus status with high specificity and sensitivity.

The V and J genes are TRBV6-5 and TRBJ2-7, with 8 nucleotides matching TRBD1. Sequenced: PBMCs. The source is a man aged 18 to 30 in good health and CMV-seropositive. The CDR3 sequence: CASSYRGTGTYEQYF. The CDR3 DNA sequence: TGTGCCAGCAGTTACCGGGGGACAGGAACTTACGAGCAGTACTTC.